These 24 T cell receptor beta chains originate from one sample sequenced in a study of response to subunit inactivated influenza vaccine. One entry per CDR3 protein, called by TCRdb with MiXCR from the RT-PCR reads. This table holds around 490,000 distinct CDR3 sequences, around 8% found once. Sample: PBMCs from blood, taken around 2 years after vaccination. Receptors originate from a man in his fifties or sixties who received an inactivated influenza vaccine.

The J gene is TRBJ2-3, the V gene TRBV18; 7 nucleotides align to TRBD2. The CDR3 loop spans 17 amino acids. Trimming cost V 2 bases and J 8 bases; bases outside gene matches: 16. Germline V gives CDR1 KGHSH, CDR2 LQKENI. CDR3 sequence (DNA): TGTGCCAGCTCACCAGTACTAACGGGAGGTCCCCCCCCTACGCAGTATTTT. It encodes CASSPVLTGGPPPTQYF.

This chain uses TRBV28 with TRBJ1-1, with 7 nucleotides matching TRBD1. Trimming cost V 7 bases and J 7 bases; bases outside gene matches: 3. The CDR3 has 11 residues. Germline V CDR1 and CDR2: MDHEN, SYDVKM. The CDR3 protein is CASNYRGEAFF. The CDR3 DNA reads TGTGCCAGCAACTACAGGGGTGAAGCTTTCTTT.

This clonotype has a handful of counts. The gene calls are TRBV5-1 and TRBJ2-5; D might be TRBD2 (5 bases). There are 20 residues in the CDR3. With 0 bases removed from V and 3 bases from J, the gap between germline ends came to 27 bases. Germline CDR1 and CDR2: SGHRS and YFSETQ. Here the CDR3 reads CASSLGSFSASTPLEETQYF. DNA of the CDR3: TGCGCCAGCAGCTTGGGCTCCTTTAGCGCCTCCACCCCCCTAGAAGAGACCCAGTACTTC. The full variable domain, completed using reference TRBV5-1 and TRBJ2-5, is KAGVTQTPRYLIKTRGQQVTLSCSPISGHRSVSWYQQTPGQGLQFLFEYFSETQRNKGNFPGRFSGRQFSNSRSEMNVSTLELGDSALYLCASSLGSFSASTPLEETQYFGPGTRLLVL.

This clonotype was counted ten times or more. The chain combines TRBV4-3 with TRBJ2-7; D is possibly TRBD1 (6 bases). Trimming took 2 bases from V and 3 from J, leaving 11 bases between them. Germline V gene sequence: CDR1 LGHNA, CDR2 YSLEER. The CDR3 is made up of 14 amino acids. The chain's CDR3 is CASSQTTDSYEQYF. CDR3 nucleotide sequence: TGCGCCAGCAGCCAAACCACGGACAGCTACGAGCAGTACTTC.

In its sample, this clonotype was seen a few times. The chain joins TRBV11-2 to TRBJ2-6; no clear D gene. The germline V and J ends were trimmed by 8 bases and 0 bases, with 14 bases remaining between them. CDR3 length: 16 residues. The germline CDR1 and CDR2 sequences are SGHAT and FQNNGV. The CDR3 spells CASAAVLNSGANVLTF. CDR3 nucleotides: TGTGCCAGCGCAGCAGTCCTTAACTCTGGGGCCAACGTCCTGACTTTC.

The table lists this clonotype with many counts. V usage is TRBV4-1 and J usage is TRBJ2-7; 8 bases align to TRBD2. CDR1 and CDR2 (germline): MGHRA, YSYEKL. The CDR3 contains 15 residues. J was trimmed by 3 bases and V by 4 bases; bases with no gene match: 8. The CDR3 DNA reads TGCGCCAGCAGCCTAGCAGCGGGGGAATACTACGAGCAGTACTTC. Amino acid sequence: CASSLAAGEYYEQYF.

In its sample, this clonotype was seen a few times. The V and J genes are TRBV7-6 and TRBJ1-3; D call uncertain. Germline V lookup: CDR1 SGHVS, CDR2 FNYEAQ. There are 18 residues in the CDR3. V lost 0 bases and J lost 0, with 15 bases in between. The DNA of the CDR3 is TGTGCCAGCAGCTTAGCGCGCGGCAGTCCTACCTCTGGAAACACCATATATTTT. As protein: CASSLARGSPTSGNTIYF.

This clonotype was seen only a few times. The chain is built from TRBV20-1 and TRBJ2-1, with unresolved D. The V end was cut by 1 base, the J end by 4 bases, with 11 bases between. The CDR3 spans 14 residues. Germline V gives CDR1 DFQATT, CDR2 SNEGSKA (reference sequence). CDR3 amino acids: CSARGSSRYNEQFF. Written as DNA, the CDR3 is TGCAGTGCTAGAGGCAGTAGCAGATACAATGAGCAGTTCTTC.

This clonotype was seen more than once but under ten times. The V gene is TRBV7-8, the J gene TRBJ1-5, with D perhaps TRBD1 (5 bases). Between the trimmed V and J ends, which lost 5 bases and 7 bases, there was a span of 18 bases. The CDR3 is 15 residues long. From germline, CDR1 is SGHVS and CDR2 FQNEAQ. Written as DNA, the CDR3 is TGTGCCAGCAGCCAGATGGGACGTAGCCCACAGCCCCAGCATTTT. Amino acid sequence: CASSQMGRSPQPQHF.

The V call is TRBV20-1, the J call TRBJ1-2, with D hard to call. Trimming took 6 bases from V and 5 from J, leaving 19 bases between them. The length of the CDR3 is 14 residues. Per germline, CDR1 DFQATT and CDR2 SNEGSKA (reference sequence). CDR3 in amino acids: CSAPDGRRMYGYTF. The CDR3 coding sequence is TGCAGTGCACCGGATGGACGGCGGATGTATGGCTACACCTTC.

The gene calls are TRBV6-2 or TRBV6-3 and TRBJ2-5; D gene uncertain. Germline CDR1 reads MNHEY; CDR2 reads SVGEGT. The ends were cut back, 6 bases at V and 5 bases at J, with 10 bases in the middle. The CDR3 is 12 residues long. CDR3 bases: TGTGCCAGCAGCCCGGTTACGGAGACCCAGTACTTC. Protein: CASSPVTETQYF.

This clonotype was observed many times. The rearrangement joins TRBV5-6 to TRBJ2-3, with D maybe TRBD2 (5 bases). V shed 1 base and J shed 3 bases, with 12 bases lying between them. Germline V gene data show CDR1 as SGHDT and CDR2 as YYEEEE. There are 15 residues in the CDR3. As DNA, the CDR3 is TGTGCCAGCAGCTTGCCAAGGCGGGTAACAGATACGCAGTATTTT. Protein product: CASSLPRRVTDTQYF.

The chain couples TRBV28 to TRBJ1-5; 8 positions agree with TRBD1. CDR1 and CDR2 (germline): MDHEN, SYDVKM. Trimming took 8 bases from V and 6 from J; bases not matched to a gene: 6. This CDR3 contains 13 residues. The CDR3 sequence is CASDRGRGQPQHF. The DNA for the CDR3 is TGTGCCAGCGACAGGGGTAGGGGTCAGCCCCAGCATTTT. Looking up the rest from reference TRBV28 and TRBJ1-5 gives the full variable domain: DVKVTQSSRYLVKRTGEKVFLECVQDMDHENMFWYRQDPGLGLRLIYFSYDVKMKEKGDIPEGYSVSREKKERFSLILESASTNQTSMYLCASDRGRGQPQHFGDGTRLSIL.

This clonotype has just a few counts. The chain recombines TRBV7-9 with TRBJ2-7; no firm D call. Per germline, CDR1 SEHNR and CDR2 FQNEAQ (reference sequence). Trimming left V 1 base short and J 1 base short, with 11 bases between. The length of the CDR3 is 15 residues. Here the CDR3 DNA reads TGTGCCAGCAGCTTAGGTTATAAGTATTCCTACGAGCAGTACTTC. Translation gives CASSLGYKYSYEQYF.

At least ten counts were recorded for this clonotype. The chain combines TRBV12-3 or TRBV12-4 with TRBJ1-6; the D gene is possibly TRBD1 (6 bases). V lost 3 bases, J lost 9 bases, and 12 bases lay in between. This CDR3 spans 14 amino acids. CDR3 sequence: CASSFVRGGSPLHF. As DNA, the CDR3 is TGTGCCAGCAGTTTTGTCAGGGGAGGTTCACCCCTCCACTTT.

J is TRBJ2-7 and V is TRBV10-3, with a possible D match to TRBD1 (5 bases). In germline, CDR1 is ENHRY, CDR2 SYGVKD. Trimming stripped 7 bases from V and 0 bases from J, with 10 bases between. The CDR3 runs 13 residues. The CDR3 region has the DNA TGTGCCATCAAGGACAATTACTCCTACGAGCAGTACTTC. Translation: CAIKDNYSYEQYF.

This clonotype came up many times. This chain joins TRBV10-3 and TRBJ2-7; D is perhaps TRBD1 (6 bases). The V end lost 6 bases, the J end lost 0 bases, and 15 bases lay between the germline ends. Germline V gene data show CDR1 as ENHRY and CDR2 as SYGVKD. The CDR3 is made up of 15 amino acids. CDR3 loop: CAISRNRASSYEQYF. The CDR3 region has the DNA TGTGCCATCAGCCGAAACAGGGCTAGCTCCTACGAGCAGTACTTC.

In this sample, this clonotype turned up many times. The chain recombines TRBV5-1 with TRBJ2-2, with D possibly matching TRBD2 (5 bases). Between the trimmed V and J ends, which lost 0 bases and 2 bases, there was a span of 14 bases. The CDR3 is 17 residues long. The germline gives CDR1 SGHRS, CDR2 YFSETQ. The CDR3 protein is CASSLAGVLYNTGELFF. The CDR3 region has the DNA TGCGCCAGCAGCTTGGCCGGGGTGCTTTACAACACCGGGGAGCTGTTTTTT.

This clonotype has a count of ten or more. V gene TRBV27 combines with J gene TRBJ2-7, with no clear D. This CDR3 has 13 residues. V shed 8 bases and J shed 4 bases, with 15 bases lying between them. Germline CDR1 reads MNHEY; CDR2 reads SMNVEV (reference sequence). The CDR3 is CASRPSAGYEQYF. The CDR3 DNA reads TGTGCCAGCCGTCCCTCCGCCGGGTACGAGCAGTACTTC.

Details on this clonotype: Compared with germline, one end of the junction differs, possibly owing to a read error. The genes are TRBV4-2 and TRBJ1-1, with D perhaps matching TRBD1 (5 bases). The germline CDR1 and CDR2 sequences are LGHNA and YNFKEQ. This CDR3 has 14 amino acids. CDR3 region: CASSQESGYTEPFF. DNA of the CDR3: TGTGCCAGCAGCCAAGAGTCAGGGTACACTGAACCTTTCTTT.

The V and J genes are TRBV2 and TRBJ2-7; 11 bases are a match to TRBD1. This CDR3 spans 18 amino acids. Germline assignment: CDR1 SNHLY and CDR2 FYNNEI. With 6 bases clipped from V and 4 bases from J, the junction kept 17 bases outside the gene matches. CDR3 nucleotide sequence: TGTGCCAGCAGAGTGCTAGGACAGGGGGCTTATCCCGGATACGAGCAGTACTTC. Translating it yields CASRVLGQGAYPGYEQYF.

This clonotype was picked up many times. The chain joins TRBV3-1 to TRBJ2-5, with 13 nucleotides matching TRBD2. V trimming: 3 bases; J trimming: 5 bases; junction bases outside the gene matches: 9. Germline loops: CDR1 LGHDT, CDR2 YNNKEL (reference sequence). The CDR3 extends over 17 amino acids. The CDR3 sequence: CASSQERGLAGVETQYF. In nucleotides, the CDR3 is TGTGCCAGCAGCCAGGAAAGAGGACTAGCGGGAGTCGAGACCCAGTACTTC.

This clonotype was seen only a few times. The CDR3 nucleotides read TGTGCCAGCAGCCAAGGGTCAGGACGCGAGCAGTACTTC. Translating gives CASSQGSGREQYF. This chain uses TRBV4-2 with TRBJ2-7; D not certain. V dropped 1 base and J dropped 6 bases, with 10 bases sitting between them. There are 13 residues in the CDR3. CDR1 is LGHNA and CDR2 is YNFKEQ in the germline V gene.

This clonotype has a handful of counts. The genes are TRBV29-1 and TRBJ2-5; perhaps TRBD1 as D (6 bases). The CDR3 runs 13 residues. The V gene's germline CDR1 is SQVTM and CDR2 ANQGSEA. Trimming took off 4 bases at V and 4 bases at J, with 13 bases between the two ends. The CDR3 DNA sequence: TGCAGCGTTGCAGGGGTCCAGGGAGAGACCCAGTACTTC. Translation gives CSVAGVQGETQYF.